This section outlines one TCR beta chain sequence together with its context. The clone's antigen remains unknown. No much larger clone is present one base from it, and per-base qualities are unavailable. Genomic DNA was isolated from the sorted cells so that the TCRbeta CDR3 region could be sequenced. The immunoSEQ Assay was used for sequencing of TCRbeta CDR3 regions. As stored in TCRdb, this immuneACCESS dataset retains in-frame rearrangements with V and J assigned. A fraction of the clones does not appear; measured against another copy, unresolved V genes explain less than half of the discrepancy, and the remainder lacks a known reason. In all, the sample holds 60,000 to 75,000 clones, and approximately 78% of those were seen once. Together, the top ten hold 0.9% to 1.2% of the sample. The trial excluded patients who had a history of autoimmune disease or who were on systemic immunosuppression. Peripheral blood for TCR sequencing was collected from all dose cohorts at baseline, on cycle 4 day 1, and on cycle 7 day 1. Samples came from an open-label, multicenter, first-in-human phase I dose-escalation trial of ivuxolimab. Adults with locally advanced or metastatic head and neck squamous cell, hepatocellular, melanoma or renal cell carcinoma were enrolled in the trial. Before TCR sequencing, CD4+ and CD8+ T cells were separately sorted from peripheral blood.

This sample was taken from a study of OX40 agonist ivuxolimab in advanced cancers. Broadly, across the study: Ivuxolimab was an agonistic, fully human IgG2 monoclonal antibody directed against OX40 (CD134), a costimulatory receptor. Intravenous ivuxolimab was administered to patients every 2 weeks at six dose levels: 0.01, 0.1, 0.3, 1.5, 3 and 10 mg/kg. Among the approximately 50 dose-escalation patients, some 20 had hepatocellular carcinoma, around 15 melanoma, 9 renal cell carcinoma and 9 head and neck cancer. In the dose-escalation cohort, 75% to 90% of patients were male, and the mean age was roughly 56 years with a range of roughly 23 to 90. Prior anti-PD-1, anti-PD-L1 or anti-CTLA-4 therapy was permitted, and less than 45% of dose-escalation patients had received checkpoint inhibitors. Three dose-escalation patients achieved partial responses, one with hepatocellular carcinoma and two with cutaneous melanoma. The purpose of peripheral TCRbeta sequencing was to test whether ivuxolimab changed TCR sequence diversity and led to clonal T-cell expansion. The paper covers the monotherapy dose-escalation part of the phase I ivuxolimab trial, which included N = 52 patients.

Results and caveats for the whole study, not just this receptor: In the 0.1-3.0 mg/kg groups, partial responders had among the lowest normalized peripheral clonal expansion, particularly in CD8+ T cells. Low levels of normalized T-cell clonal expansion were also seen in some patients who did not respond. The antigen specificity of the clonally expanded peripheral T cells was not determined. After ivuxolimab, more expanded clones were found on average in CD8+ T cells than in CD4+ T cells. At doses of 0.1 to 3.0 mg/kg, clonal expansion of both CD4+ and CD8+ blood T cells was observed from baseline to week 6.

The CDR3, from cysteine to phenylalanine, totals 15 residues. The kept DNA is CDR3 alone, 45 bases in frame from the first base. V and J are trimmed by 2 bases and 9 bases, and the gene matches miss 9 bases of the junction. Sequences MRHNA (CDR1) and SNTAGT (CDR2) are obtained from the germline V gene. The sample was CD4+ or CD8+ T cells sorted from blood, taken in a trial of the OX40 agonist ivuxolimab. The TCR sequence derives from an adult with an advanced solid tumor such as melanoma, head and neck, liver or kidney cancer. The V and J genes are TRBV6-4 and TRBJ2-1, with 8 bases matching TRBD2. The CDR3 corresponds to CASSDPGGAKGEQFF. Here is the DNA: TGTGCCAGCAGTGACCCCGGGGGGGCGAAGGGTGAGCAGTTCTTC.